Shown below are 23 T cell receptor beta chains from a single sample sequenced in a study of control samples from healthy donors and cancer patients. This table comes from immunoSEQ multiplex PCR, and its TCRdb copy is limited to in-frame clones, with some not included. Of about 180,000 clones listed, 75% to 95% are singletons. The sequenced sample consisted of blood. These receptors all stem from a woman in her 40s in good health.

The J gene is TRBJ2-1, the V gene TRBV4-2; D is possibly TRBD2 (6 bases). Germline assignment: CDR1 LGHNA and CDR2 YNFKEQ. This CDR3 has 16 amino acids. V dropped 0 bases and J dropped 2 bases, with 11 bases sitting between them. CDR3 region: CASSQESTGAYNEQFF. The CDR3 DNA reads TGTGCCAGCAGCCAAGAATCTACGGGGGCCTACAATGAGCAGTTCTTC.

The rearrangement joins TRBV7-9 to TRBJ2-3, with D perhaps matching TRBD2 (5 bases). V shed 5 bases and J shed 6 bases, with 21 bases lying between them. CDR3 length: 16 residues. Germline CDR1 reads SEHNR; CDR2 reads FQNEAQ (reference sequence). The DNA for the CDR3 is TGTGCCAGCAGCGAGACGTTCCGGGGTCAATCCGATACGCAGTATTTT. Translation gives CASSETFRGQSDTQYF.

The gene calls are TRBV5-1 and TRBJ1-6; D unresolved. V lost 0 bases to trimming and J lost 12 bases, with 16 bases between them. This CDR3 comprises 15 residues. Germline loops: CDR1 SGHRS, CDR2 YFSETQ. This chain's CDR3 is CASSLAPRGGEPLHF. The CDR3, as DNA: TGCGCCAGCAGCTTGGCCCCGCGTGGCGGCGAACCCCTCCACTTT.

This chain uses TRBV20-1 with TRBJ1-2; no firm D call. The V and J ends lost 6 bases and 6 bases respectively, with 11 bases between them. CDR1 is DFQATT, CDR2 SNEGSKA, per germline (reference sequence). This CDR3 spans 11 amino acids. CDR3 sequence reads: CSAGHQNGYTF. The CDR3 DNA follows: TGCAGTGCGGGCCACCAGAATGGCTACACCTTC.

The chain joins TRBV27 to TRBJ1-5; 7 bases agree with TRBD1. The CDR3 runs 18 residues. CDR1 and CDR2 (germline): MNHEY, SMNVEV (reference sequence). V shed 6 bases and J 0 bases; nucleotides not matched to a gene: 14. The CDR3 loop is CASSLTGTEFYSNQPQHF. CDR3 sequence (DNA): TGTGCCAGCAGCCTAACGGGGACAGAGTTCTATAGCAATCAGCCCCAGCATTTT.

This rearrangement joins TRBV12-3 or TRBV12-4 to TRBJ1-5; weak D call: TRBD1 (5 bases). This CDR3 spans 13 amino acids. V lost 6 bases and J 5 bases, leaving 11 bases between the germline ends. DNA for the CDR3: TGTGCCAGCAGACCGGGACTTTATCAGCCCCAGCATTTT. This translates into CASRPGLYQPQHF.

DNA of the CDR3: TGTGCCAGTAGTATGTATTCAGGGGTCAATGAGCAGTTCTTC. Translating gives CASSMYSGVNEQFF. The V gene is TRBV19, the J gene TRBJ2-1, with D tentatively TRBD1 (6 bases). The CDR3 has 14 residues. Trimming left V 3 bases short and J 6 bases short, with 12 bases between. The germline gives CDR1 LNHDA, CDR2 SQIVND (reference sequence).

This chain joins TRBV5-1 and TRBJ1-1; D gene uncertain. Trimming left V 0 bases short and J 4 bases short, with 13 bases between. The CDR3 is 15 residues long. CDR1 SGHRS and CDR2 YFSETQ come from the germline V gene. CDR3 region: CASSLGIGMGTEAFF. The CDR3 DNA reads TGCGCCAGCAGCTTGGGGATAGGGATGGGCACTGAAGCTTTCTTT.

This chain links TRBV5-1 with TRBJ2-3, with D perhaps TRBD2 (6 bases). Per the germline V gene, CDR1 is SGHRS and CDR2 is YFSETQ. This CDR3 has 14 amino acids. V was cut by 4 bases and J by 4 bases, with 13 bases left in between. CDR3 loop: CASSLLAVPDTQYF. The CDR3 DNA reads TGCGCCAGCAGCCTACTAGCCGTCCCAGATACGCAGTATTTT.

The CDR3 DNA reads TGTGCCGGGGGATTTACAGGGTCGATTGGAAACACCATATATTTT. Its translation: CAGGFTGSIGNTIYF. This chain uses TRBV30 with TRBJ1-3; D possibly corresponds to TRBD1 (6 bases). Germline values: CDR1 GTSNPN, CDR2 SVGIG (reference sequence). Trimming shortened V by 8 bases and J by 3 bases, and 20 bases separated the two germline ends. This CDR3 is built from 15 residues.

This clone turned up a few times. The chain couples TRBV10-1 to TRBJ2-3; D uncertain. CDR1 is WNHNN and CDR2 is SYGVQD in the germline V gene (reference sequence). The ends were cut back, 0 bases at V and 6 bases at J, with 13 bases in the middle. This CDR3 is built from 15 residues. The CDR3 spells CASSESRPALDTQYF. In DNA, the CDR3 is TGCGCCAGCAGTGAGTCTCGACCCGCCCTGGATACGCAGTATTTT.

This clone was observed a few times. The rearrangement uses TRBV6-5 and TRBJ1-6; D is uncertain. The germline gives CDR1 MNHEY, CDR2 SVGAGI. Trimming took off 0 bases at V and 7 bases at J, with 4 bases between the two ends. CDR3 size: 13 residues. The CDR3 region has the DNA TGTGCCAGCAGTTACTCGATAAATTCACCCCTCCACTTT. Translated: CASSYSINSPLHF.

The CDR3 region has the DNA TGCGCCAGCAGTGACCTCGTGGGGGGGGAGTACAATGAGCAGTTCTTC. Translating gives CASSDLVGGEYNEQFF. The V and J genes are TRBV10-2 and TRBJ2-1; 7 positions match TRBD2. The CDR3 extends over 16 amino acids. Losses at the gene ends were 3 bases for V and 4 bases for J; bases not matched to a gene: 9. CDR1 is WSHSY, CDR2 SAAADI, per germline.

The V call is TRBV25-1, the J call TRBJ1-2, with 9 positions matching TRBD1. Trimming took 8 bases from V and 6 from J; bases not matched to a gene: 10. Germline V gene data show CDR1 as MGHDK and CDR2 as SYGVNS. The CDR3 runs to 14 residues. The CDR3 DNA reads as TGTGCCAGCTCTCAAACAGGGGGCTGGGATGGCTACACCTTC. It is translated as CASSQTGGWDGYTF.

The chain employs TRBV18 and TRBJ1-3, with 8 bases aligning to TRBD1. J was trimmed by 0 bases and V by 6 bases; bases with no gene match: 10. This CDR3 has 17 residues. The germline V gene has CDR1 KGHSH and CDR2 LQKENI. The CDR3: CASSLRGQESSGNTIYF. DNA of the CDR3: TGTGCCAGCTCCCTACGGGGACAGGAGTCCTCTGGAAACACCATATATTTT.

The chain has TRBV14 and TRBJ1-2, with 9 bases lining up with TRBD1. This CDR3 is 14 amino acids long. In germline, CDR1 is SGHDN, CDR2 FVKESK. Trimming at V came to 3 bases and at J to 4 bases, leaving 3 bases not matched to a gene. The CDR3 nucleotides are TGTGCCAGCAGCCACACAGGGGGCCCCTATGGCTACACCTTC. It specifies CASSHTGGPYGYTF.

The chain recombines TRBV2 with TRBJ2-5; 7 bases align to TRBD1. The germline V gene encodes CDR1 SNHLY and CDR2 FYNNEI. This CDR3 contains 12 residues. Trimming removed 7 bases from V and 5 bases from J; junction bases left unmatched: 4. CDR3 amino acids: CASNRGQETQYF. The CDR3 DNA follows: TGTGCCAGCAACAGGGGCCAGGAGACCCAGTACTTC. Based on the CDR3 plus reference TRBV2 and TRBJ2-5, the full variable domain is EPEVTQTPSHQVTQMGQEVILRCVPISNHLYFYWYRQILGQKVEFLVSFYNNEISEKSEIFDDQFSVERPDGSNFTLKIRSTKLEDSAMYFCASNRGQETQYFGPGTRLLVL.

V gene TRBV9 combines with J gene TRBJ2-7, with TRBD2 matching 10 bases. V was pared by 4 bases and J by 3 bases, with 4 bases of the junction left unmatched. This CDR3 is 14 amino acids long. In germline, CDR1 is SGDLS, CDR2 YYNGEE. CDR3 in amino acids: CASSRAGGNYEQYF. CDR3 nucleotide sequence: TGTGCCAGCAGCCGAGCGGGGGGGAACTACGAGCAGTACTTC.

This chain links TRBV12-3 or TRBV12-4 with TRBJ2-6, with no clear D. Trimming removed 7 bases at V and 4 bases at J, with 8 bases between. The length of the CDR3 is 13 residues. CDR3 in amino acids: CASNLGGANVLTF. For the CDR3, the DNA is TGTGCCAGCAATCTCGGGGGGGCCAACGTCCTGACTTTC.

This clone was found once. The chain uses TRBV27 and TRBJ1-6, with D possibly being TRBD1 (6 bases). The CDR3 loop spans 15 amino acids. Germline V gives CDR1 MNHEY, CDR2 SMNVEV (reference sequence). V lost 0 bases, J lost 8 bases, and 11 bases lay in between. The DNA of the CDR3 is TGTGCCAGCAGTTTATCGTCAGGGGATCATTCACCCCTCCACTTT. Amino acids: CASSLSSGDHSPLHF.

The rearrangement uses TRBV3-1 (or the pseudogene TRBV3-2) and TRBJ1-2; 7 bases fit TRBD1. This CDR3 has 15 amino acids. Germline trimming cut 1 base from V and 0 bases from J; bases unmatched to any gene: 2. Germline V CDR1 and CDR2: LGHDT, YNNKEL (reference sequence). CDR3 in DNA: TGTGCCAGCAGCCAAGGAGGGACAGCTAACTATGGCTACACCTTC. It yields the protein CASSQGGTANYGYTF.

The sample holds one count of this clone. The chain employs TRBV5-1 and TRBJ2-1; 8 bases align to TRBD2. V dropped 4 bases and J dropped 7; count of bases not matched to a gene: 4. This CDR3 is 13 amino acids long. Looked up from germline, CDR1 is SGHRS and CDR2 is YFSETQ. This CDR3 reads CASSPGGQNEQFF. The CDR3 DNA reads TGCGCCAGCAGCCCGGGGGGGCAAAATGAGCAGTTCTTC. The full variable domain, rest sourced from reference TRBV5-1 and TRBJ2-1, is KAGVTQTPRYLIKTRGQQVTLSCSPISGHRSVSWYQQTPGQGLQFLFEYFSETQRNKGNFPGRFSGRQFSNSRSEMNVSTLELGDSALYLCASSPGGQNEQFFGPGTRLTVL.

The chain joins TRBV18 to TRBJ1-5; no clear D gene. Between the trimmed V and J ends, which lost 3 bases and 4 bases, there was a span of 10 bases. The germline gives CDR1 KGHSH, CDR2 LQKENI. This CDR3 is 14 amino acids long. The CDR3 sequence is CASSPESANQPQHF. In DNA form, the CDR3 reads TGTGCCAGCTCACCCGAGTCAGCTAATCAGCCCCAGCATTTT.